The 20 T cell receptor beta chains below were found in one sample sequenced in a study of early T cells in non-severe SARS-CoV-2 infection. Each CDR3 protein gets one entry after TCRdb re-called the 5' RACE reads with MiXCR. The repertoire holds 25,000 to 35,000 distinct CDR3 sequences, with around 5.7% as singletons. The sample was whole blood. The receptor set was obtained from an adult who was a healthcare worker with PCR-confirmed SARS-CoV-2 infection or an uninfected control (not recorded which).

This clonotype was counted at least ten times. The rearrangement uses TRBV7-8 and TRBJ1-6; TRBD1 agrees at 7 bases. Trimming removed 1 base from V and 10 bases from J; junction bases left unmatched: 7. The germline V gene has CDR1 SGHVS and CDR2 FQNEAQ. The CDR3 has 15 amino acids. The CDR3 here is CASSLEQGLGSPLHF. The CDR3 DNA reads TGTGCCAGCAGCTTAGAACAGGGGTTAGGGTCACCCCTCCACTTT.

This clonotype was picked up a small number of times. The gene calls are TRBV28 and TRBJ2-2; 7 bases align to TRBD1. The CDR3 totals 15 residues. V was pared by 4 bases and J by 1 base, with 3 bases of the junction left unmatched. Germline V gene lookup returns CDR1 MDHEN and CDR2 SYDVKM. The CDR3: CASSSRGLNTGELFF. As DNA, the CDR3 is TGTGCCAGCAGTTCGAGGGGGCTGAACACCGGGGAGCTGTTTTTT.

This clonotype occurred many times. The chain is built from TRBV6-2 or TRBV6-3 and TRBJ2-3; no definite D call. CDR3 length equals 14 residues. Trimming removed 5 bases at V and 0 bases at J, with 9 bases between. Germline CDR1 MNHEY, CDR2 SVGEGT. For the CDR3, the DNA is TGTGCCAGCAGTAAAGGTGGAAGCACAGATACGCAGTATTTT. It specifies CASSKGGSTDTQYF.

This clonotype qualifies as medium-sized. J is TRBJ1-1 and V is TRBV12-3 or TRBV12-4; D is uncertain. The CDR3 length is 14 residues. Trimming took off 6 bases at V and 2 bases at J, with 13 bases between the two ends. The CDR3 is CASRHRRINTEAFF. The DNA of the CDR3 is TGTGCCAGCAGGCACCGACGGATAAACACTGAAGCTTTCTTT.

V usage is TRBV12-5 and J usage is TRBJ1-1; D is uncertain. Trimming took 4 bases from V and 4 from J, leaving 10 bases between them. The CDR3 has 13 residues. Germline V lookup: CDR1 LGHNT, CDR2 FRNRAP. CDR3 coding DNA: TGTGCTAGTGGTTACACGGTGGCCACTGAAGCTTTCTTT. Protein sequence: CASGYTVATEAFF.

This clonotype was detected only a few times. The chain couples TRBV5-6 to TRBJ2-1, with D uncertain. The V gene lost 0 bases and the J gene lost 9 bases, with 4 bases spanning the gap. CDR1 and CDR2 from the germline V gene are SGHDT and YYEEEE. The CDR3 consists of 11 residues. The CDR3 sequence: CASSLGGEQFF. CDR3 DNA sequence: TGTGCCAGCAGCTTGGGGGGTGAGCAGTTCTTC.

This clonotype was seen repeatedly, ten times or more. The chain carries TRBV11-3 and TRBJ2-3; possible D gene TRBD2, 6 bases. V lost 2 bases and J 4 bases, leaving 7 bases between the germline ends. The CDR3 has 13 residues. The germline gives CDR1 SGHNT, CDR2 YENEEA. For the CDR3, the DNA is TGTGCCAGCAGCTTAACGGGGGCAGATACGCAGTATTTT. Translated: CASSLTGADTQYF.

Concerning this clonotype: Being one base from a much bigger clone, this may be a read error. The chain has TRBV7-9 and TRBJ1-1, with a tentative D call TRBD1 (5 bases). Germline CDR1 reads SEHNR; CDR2 reads FQNEAQ (reference sequence). This CDR3 has 18 residues. The chain's CDR3 is CASSLATAWRSGGAEASF. The CDR3 bases are TGTGCCAGCAGCTTAGCCACAGCATGGCGATCCGGCGGGGCTGAAGCTTCCTTT. The full variable domain, completed using reference TRBV7-9 and TRBJ1-1, is DTGVSQNPRHKITKRGQNVTFRCDPISEHNRLYWYRQTLGQGPEFLTYFQNEAQLEKSRLLSDRFSAERPKGSFSTLEIQRTEQGDSAMYLCASSLATAWRSGGAEASFGQGTRLTVV.

This clonotype was recorded at least ten times. The rearrangement joins TRBV7-9 to TRBJ2-1, with D possibly being TRBD1 (6 bases). The CDR3 loop spans 15 amino acids. Germline values: CDR1 SEHNR, CDR2 FQNEAQ (reference sequence). The germline V and J ends were trimmed by 7 bases and 9 bases, with 22 bases remaining between them. The CDR3, as DNA: TGTGCCAGCAATCTACAGGGTGGTCTACCCAGTGAGCAGTTCTTC. It is translated as CASNLQGGLPSEQFF.

This clonotype came up many times. The rearrangement uses TRBV29-1 and TRBJ2-3; 7 positions match TRBD1. The V gene end was trimmed by 3 bases and the J gene end by 1 base; junction bases not matched to a gene: 1. Germline CDR1 and CDR2: SQVTM and ANQGSEA. This CDR3 comprises 13 residues. The CDR3 loop reads CSVDGQGTDTQYF. DNA for the CDR3: TGCAGCGTTGATGGACAGGGCACAGATACGCAGTATTTT.

A few counts support this clonotype. The rearrangement uses TRBV7-6 and TRBJ2-3; the D gene is possibly TRBD2 (5 bases). Trimming left V 2 bases short and J 4 bases short, with 13 bases between. Germline CDR1 SGHVS, CDR2 FNYEAQ. CDR3 length: 15 amino acids. CDR3 DNA: TGTGCCAGCAGCTTAAGCGGTCCCCCGGCAGATACGCAGTATTTT. Translating it yields CASSLSGPPADTQYF. Full variable domain (outside the CDR3, taken from reference TRBV7-6 and TRBJ2-3): GAGVSQSPRYKVTKRGQDVALRCDPISGHVSLYWYRQALGQGPEFLTYFNYEAQQDKSGLPNDRFSAERPEGSISTLTIQRTEQRDSAMYRCASSLSGPPADTQYFGPGTRLTVL.

This clonotype occurred many times. This chain links TRBV28 with TRBJ2-5; no definite D call. This CDR3 is built from 14 residues. With 2 bases removed from V and 0 bases from J, the gap between germline ends came to 7 bases. Germline CDR1 MDHEN, CDR2 SYDVKM. CDR3 amino acids: CASSLVADQETQYF. The CDR3 DNA sequence: TGTGCCAGCAGTTTAGTGGCAGACCAAGAGACCCAGTACTTC.

The genes are TRBV7-6 and TRBJ2-2; a weak D match, TRBD1 (5 bases). Germline values: CDR1 SGHVS, CDR2 FNYEAQ. The V gene lost 8 bases and the J gene lost 5 bases, with 24 bases spanning the gap. The CDR3 loop spans 17 amino acids. DNA for the CDR3: TGTGCCAGCCAAGTTCGGAGTGGGGCGGAACTTACCGGGGAGCTGTTTTTT. Translation gives CASQVRSGAELTGELFF. The variable domain in full, completed from reference TRBV7-6 and TRBJ2-2, reads GAGVSQSPRYKVTKRGQDVALRCDPISGHVSLYWYRQALGQGPEFLTYFNYEAQQDKSGLPNDRFSAERPEGSISTLTIQRTEQRDSAMYRCASQVRSGAELTGELFFGEGSRLTVL.

This clonotype appeared many times. This chain connects TRBV12-3 or TRBV12-4 to TRBJ1-5; a weak D match, TRBD1 (6 bases). This CDR3 is built from 17 residues. V was shortened by 6 bases and J by 0 bases, with 18 bases between the two germline ends. The CDR3 is CASSRDTQSNSNQPQHF. The CDR3 coding sequence is TGTGCCAGCAGCCGGGACACGCAGAGCAATAGCAATCAGCCCCAGCATTTT.

This clonotype was found many times. The V call is TRBV29-1, the J call TRBJ2-3; either TRBD1 or TRBD2 may fit D (5 bases each). Germline values: CDR1 SQVTM, CDR2 ANQGSEA. Trimming left V 5 bases short and J 1 base short, with 16 bases between. This CDR3 has 15 amino acids. The CDR3 nucleotides are TGCAGCGTTCGACGAGGGGCCTCCCGCACAGATACGCAGTATTTT. This encodes CSVRRGASRTDTQYF.

There are many counts of this clonotype. This chain uses TRBV6-6 with TRBJ1-2; the D gene is possibly TRBD1 (6 bases). CDR1 and CDR2 from the germline V gene are MNHNY and SVGAGI (reference sequence). V was clipped by 0 bases and J by 5 bases, with 13 bases between them. The CDR3 has 15 amino acids. The CDR3 coding sequence is TGTGCCAGCAGTTACTCTTCAGGGGTTTGGTATGGCTACACCTTC. Residues: CASSYSSGVWYGYTF.

This clonotype came up many times. V and J are TRBV28 and TRBJ2-7; TRBD1 agrees at 9 bases. Trimming took 5 bases from V and 7 from J; bases not matched to a gene: 6. Germline V gives CDR1 MDHEN, CDR2 SYDVKM. The CDR3 sequence is 13 residues long. This chain's CDR3 is CASSIQGAREQYF. The CDR3 nucleotides are TGTGCCAGCAGTATACAGGGGGCTAGGGAGCAGTACTTC.

The sample holds many counts of this clonotype. The DNA for the CDR3 is TGTGCCAGCAGCCCCAGCGGGACCCCCGGGAACATTCAGTACTTC. It encodes CASSPSGTPGNIQYF. V is TRBV7-9 and J is TRBJ2-4, with 7 bases identical to TRBD2. The CDR3 is made up of 15 amino acids. The J segment lost 7 bases and the V segment lost 5 bases, leaving 11 bases of the junction unmatched. The germline V gene has CDR1 SEHNR and CDR2 FQNEAQ (reference sequence).

This clonotype was seen more than once but under ten times. This sequence joins TRBV11-3 and TRBJ2-7, with D uncertain. Germline V lookup: CDR1 SGHNT, CDR2 YENEEA. V lost 5 bases, J lost 6 bases, and 11 bases lay in between. The CDR3 is made up of 12 amino acids. The CDR3 DNA follows: TGTGCCAGCAGCACACTTAGGATCGAGCAGTACTTC. Translating it yields CASSTLRIEQYF.

This clonotype was seen repeatedly, ten times or more. The chain has TRBV6-5 and TRBJ2-5; 8 nucleotides agree with TRBD2. Germline CDR1 reads MNHEY; CDR2 reads SVGAGI. The CDR3 contains 14 residues. V dropped 0 bases and J dropped 4; count of bases not matched to a gene: 1. The CDR3 protein is CASSYSSGGETQYF. The DNA of the CDR3 is TGTGCCAGCAGTTACTCGAGCGGGGGAGAGACCCAGTACTTC.